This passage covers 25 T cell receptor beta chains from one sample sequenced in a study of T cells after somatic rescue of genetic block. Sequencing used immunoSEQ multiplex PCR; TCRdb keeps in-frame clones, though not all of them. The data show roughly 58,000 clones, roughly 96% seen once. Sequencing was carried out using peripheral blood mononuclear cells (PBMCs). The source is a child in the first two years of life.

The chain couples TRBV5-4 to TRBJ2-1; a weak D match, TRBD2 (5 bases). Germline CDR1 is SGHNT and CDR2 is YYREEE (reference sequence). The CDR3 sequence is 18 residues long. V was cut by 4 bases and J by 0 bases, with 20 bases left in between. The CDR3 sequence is CASSPWRFGASSYNEQFF. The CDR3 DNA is TGTGCCAGCAGCCCTTGGAGGTTCGGAGCGAGCTCCTACAATGAGCAGTTCTTC.

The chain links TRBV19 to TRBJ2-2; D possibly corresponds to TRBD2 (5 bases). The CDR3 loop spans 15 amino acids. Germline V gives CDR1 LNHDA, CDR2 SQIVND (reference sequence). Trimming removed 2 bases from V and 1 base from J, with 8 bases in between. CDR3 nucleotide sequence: TGTGCCAGTAGTATATCGAGCGGGAACACCGGGGAGCTGTTTTTT. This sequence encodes CASSISSGNTGELFF.

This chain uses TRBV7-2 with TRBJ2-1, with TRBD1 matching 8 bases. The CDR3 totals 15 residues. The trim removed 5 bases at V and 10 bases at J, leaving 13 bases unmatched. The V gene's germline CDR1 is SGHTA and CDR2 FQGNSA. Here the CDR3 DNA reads TGTGCCAGCAGCCGGCGGGGACAGGTGATTGGGGAGCAGTTCTTC. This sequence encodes CASSRRGQVIGEQFF.

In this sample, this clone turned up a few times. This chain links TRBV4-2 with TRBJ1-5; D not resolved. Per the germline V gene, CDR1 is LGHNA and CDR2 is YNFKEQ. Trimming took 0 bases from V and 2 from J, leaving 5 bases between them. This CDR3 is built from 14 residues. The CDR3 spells CASSQDEGNQPQHF. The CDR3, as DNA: TGTGCCAGCAGCCAAGATGAGGGCAATCAGCCCCAGCATTTT.

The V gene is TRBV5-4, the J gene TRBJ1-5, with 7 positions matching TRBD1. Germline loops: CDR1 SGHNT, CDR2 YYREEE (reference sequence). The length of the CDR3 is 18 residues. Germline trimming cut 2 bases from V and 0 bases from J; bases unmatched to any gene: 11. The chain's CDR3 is CASSFRDSLVDSNQPQHF. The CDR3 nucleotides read TGTGCCAGCAGCTTCCGGGACAGTCTGGTGGATAGCAATCAGCCCCAGCATTTT. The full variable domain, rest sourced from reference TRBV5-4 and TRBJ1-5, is ETGVTQSPTHLIKTRGQQVTLRCSSQSGHNTVSWYQQALGQGPQFIFQYYREEENGRGNFPPRFSGLQFPNYSSELNVNALELDDSALYLCASSFRDSLVDSNQPQHFGDGTRLSIL.

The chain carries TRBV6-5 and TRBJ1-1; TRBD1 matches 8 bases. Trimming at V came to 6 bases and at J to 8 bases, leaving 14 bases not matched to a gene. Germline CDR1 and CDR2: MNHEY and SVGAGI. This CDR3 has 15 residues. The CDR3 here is CASSRYQDRGAEAFF. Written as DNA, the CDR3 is TGTGCCAGCAGCCGCTACCAAGACAGGGGAGCGGAAGCTTTCTTT.

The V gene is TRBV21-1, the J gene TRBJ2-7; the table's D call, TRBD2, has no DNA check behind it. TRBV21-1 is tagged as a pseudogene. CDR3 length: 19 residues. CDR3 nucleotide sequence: TGTGCCAGCAGCTTAACCCCGGGACTAGCGGGAGGGTTCGACTACGAGCAGTACTTC. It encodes CASSLTPGLAGGFDYEQYF.

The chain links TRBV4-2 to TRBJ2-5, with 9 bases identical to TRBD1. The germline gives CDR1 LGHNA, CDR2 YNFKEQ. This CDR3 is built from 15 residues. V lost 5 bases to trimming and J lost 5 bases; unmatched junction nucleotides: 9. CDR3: CASSATGTGWETQYF. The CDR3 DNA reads TGTGCCAGCAGCGCAACCGGGACAGGGTGGGAGACCCAGTACTTC.

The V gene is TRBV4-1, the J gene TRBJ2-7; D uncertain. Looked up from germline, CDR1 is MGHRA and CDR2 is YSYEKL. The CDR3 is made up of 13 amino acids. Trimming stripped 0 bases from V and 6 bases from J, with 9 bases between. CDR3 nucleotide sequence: TGCGCCAGCAGCCAAGATGTTCGTGGCGAGCAGTACTTC. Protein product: CASSQDVRGEQYF.

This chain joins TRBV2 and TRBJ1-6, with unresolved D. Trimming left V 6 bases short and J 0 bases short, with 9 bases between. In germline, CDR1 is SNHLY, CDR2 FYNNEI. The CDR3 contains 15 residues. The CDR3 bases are TGTGCCAGCAGGGCAGTTAGCTCCTATAATTCACCCCTCCACTTT. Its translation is CASRAVSSYNSPLHF.

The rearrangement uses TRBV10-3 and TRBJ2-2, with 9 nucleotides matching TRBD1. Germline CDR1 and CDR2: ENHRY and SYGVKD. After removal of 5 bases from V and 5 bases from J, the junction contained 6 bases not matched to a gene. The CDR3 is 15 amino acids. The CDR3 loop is CAISPGQGRTGELFF. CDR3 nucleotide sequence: TGTGCCATCAGTCCGGGACAGGGAAGAACCGGGGAGCTGTTTTTT.

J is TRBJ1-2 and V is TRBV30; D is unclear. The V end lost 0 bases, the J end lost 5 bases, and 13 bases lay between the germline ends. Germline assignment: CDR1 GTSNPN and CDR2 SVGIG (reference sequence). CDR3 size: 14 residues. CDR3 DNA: TGTGCCTGGAGTGTCAAGCTGAGAACATATGGCTACACCTTC. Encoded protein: CAWSVKLRTYGYTF.

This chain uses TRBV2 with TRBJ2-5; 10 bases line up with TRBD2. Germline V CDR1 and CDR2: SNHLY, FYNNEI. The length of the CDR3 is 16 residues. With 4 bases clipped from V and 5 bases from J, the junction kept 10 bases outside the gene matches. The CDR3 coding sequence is TGTGCCAGCAGTGGGTCGAGCGGGAGGGCCGGGGAGACCCAGTACTTC. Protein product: CASSGSSGRAGETQYF.

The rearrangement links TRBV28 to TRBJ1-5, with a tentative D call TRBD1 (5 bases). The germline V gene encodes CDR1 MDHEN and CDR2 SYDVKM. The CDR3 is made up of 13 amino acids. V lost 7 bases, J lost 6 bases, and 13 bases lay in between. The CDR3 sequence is CASIAPGGQPQHF. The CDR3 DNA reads TGTGCCAGCATTGCCCCGGGGGGTCAGCCCCAGCATTTT. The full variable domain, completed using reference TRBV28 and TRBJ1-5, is DVKVTQSSRYLVKRTGEKVFLECVQDMDHENMFWYRQDPGLGLRLIYFSYDVKMKEKGDIPEGYSVSREKKERFSLILESASTNQTSMYLCASIAPGGQPQHFGDGTRLSIL.

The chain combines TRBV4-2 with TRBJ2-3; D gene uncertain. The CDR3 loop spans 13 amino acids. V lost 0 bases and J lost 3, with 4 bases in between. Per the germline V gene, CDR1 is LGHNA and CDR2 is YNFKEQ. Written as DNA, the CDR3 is TGTGCCAGCAGCCAAGATCGAACAGATACGCAGTATTTT. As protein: CASSQDRTDTQYF.

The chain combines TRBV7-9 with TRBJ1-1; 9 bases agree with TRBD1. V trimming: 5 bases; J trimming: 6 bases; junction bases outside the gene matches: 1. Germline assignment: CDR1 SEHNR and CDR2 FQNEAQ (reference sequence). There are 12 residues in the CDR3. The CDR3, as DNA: TGTGCCAGCAGCCACAGGGGGCCTGAAGCTTTCTTT. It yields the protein CASSHRGPEAFF.

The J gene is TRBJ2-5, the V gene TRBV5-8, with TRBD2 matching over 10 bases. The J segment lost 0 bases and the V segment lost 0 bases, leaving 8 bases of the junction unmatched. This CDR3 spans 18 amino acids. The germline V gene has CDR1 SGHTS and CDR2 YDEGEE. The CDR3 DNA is TGTGCCAGCAGCTTGGGCGCTAGCGGGGGACCTTACCAAGAGACCCAGTACTTC. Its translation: CASSLGASGGPYQETQYF.

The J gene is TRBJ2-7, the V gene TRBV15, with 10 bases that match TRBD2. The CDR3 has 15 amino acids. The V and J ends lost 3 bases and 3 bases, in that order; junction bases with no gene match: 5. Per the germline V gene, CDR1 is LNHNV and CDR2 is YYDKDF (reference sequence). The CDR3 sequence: CATSREREGLYEQYF. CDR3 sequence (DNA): TGTGCCACCAGCAGGGAGCGGGAGGGCCTCTACGAGCAGTACTTC.

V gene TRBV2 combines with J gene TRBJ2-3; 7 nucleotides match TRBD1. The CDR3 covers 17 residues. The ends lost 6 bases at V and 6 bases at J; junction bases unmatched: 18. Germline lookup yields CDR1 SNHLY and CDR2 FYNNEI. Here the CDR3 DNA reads TGTGCCAGCAGCGCAGAGCCGACAGGGAACACAAGGGATACGCAGTATTTT. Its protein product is CASSAEPTGNTRDTQYF.

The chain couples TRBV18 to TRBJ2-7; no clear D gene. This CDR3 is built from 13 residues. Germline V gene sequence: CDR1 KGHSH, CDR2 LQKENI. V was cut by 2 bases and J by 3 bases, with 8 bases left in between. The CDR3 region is CASSPSTLYEQYF. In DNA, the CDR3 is TGTGCCAGCTCACCATCAACCCTCTACGAGCAGTACTTC.

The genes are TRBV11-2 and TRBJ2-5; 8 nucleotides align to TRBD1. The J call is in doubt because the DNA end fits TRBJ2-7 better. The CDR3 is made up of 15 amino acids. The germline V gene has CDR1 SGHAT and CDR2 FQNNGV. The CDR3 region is CASSSRTGRYYEQYF. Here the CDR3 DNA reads TGTGCCAGCAGCTCTCGGACAGGGCGATACTACGAGCAGTACTTC.

CDR3 DNA sequence: TGTGCCAGCAGCTTGGACAGCAATCAGCCCCAGCATTTT. Its translation: CASSLDSNQPQHF. V and J are TRBV5-8 and TRBJ1-5; unclear D gene. V dropped 0 bases and J dropped 1 base, with 2 bases sitting between them. The CDR3 covers 13 residues. Germline V gene data show CDR1 as SGHTS and CDR2 as YDEGEE.

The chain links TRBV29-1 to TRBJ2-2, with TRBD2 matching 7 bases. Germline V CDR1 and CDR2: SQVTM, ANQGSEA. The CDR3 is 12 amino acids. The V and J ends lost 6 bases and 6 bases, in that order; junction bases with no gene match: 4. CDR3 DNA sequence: TGCAGCGTGAGGGAGGGATCCGGGGAGCTGTTTTTT. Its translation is CSVREGSGELFF.

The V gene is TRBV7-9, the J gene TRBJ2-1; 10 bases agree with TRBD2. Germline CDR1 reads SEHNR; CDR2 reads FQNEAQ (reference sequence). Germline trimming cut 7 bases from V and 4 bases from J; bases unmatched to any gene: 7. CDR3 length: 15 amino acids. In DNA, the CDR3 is TGTGCCAGCACCGGGAGCGGGAGGGTTTACAATGAGCAGTTCTTC. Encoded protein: CASTGSGRVYNEQFF.

In DNA, the CDR3 is TGCGCCAGGCTAGCTGGGGGCAATGGCTACACCTTC. Translated: CARLAGGNGYTF. The V call is TRBV10-1, the J call TRBJ1-2; D perhaps matches TRBD1 (6 bases). There are 12 residues in the CDR3. CDR1 and CDR2 (germline): WNHNN, SYGVQD (reference sequence). Trimming removed 9 bases from V and 6 bases from J, with 14 bases in between.